Listed below are T cell receptor beta chains from one sample, sequenced in a study of T-cell memory formation after mild COVID-19. TCRdb reprocessed the 5' RACE reads with MiXCR, giving one entry per CDR3 protein. The table records hundreds of thousands of distinct CDR3 sequences, about 20% of them present only once. The sequenced sample consisted of PBMCs or a T cell subset sorted from them (not recorded which). The receptors originated from an adult woman who had mild COVID-19 (a few samples of this study predate the infection). Cell type and time point are not known. Both conserved end residues are part of each CDR3. Fields, in order: J gene, V gene, D gene, clone size, CDR3 DNA, CDR3 protein. A D gene is named only where the DNA matches it firmly. Clone size is not always given. Where it is, it says once, few, many or a class for expanded clones.

TRBJ2-6 | TRBV27 | - | - | TGTGCCAGCAGTTTATATTCTGGGGCCAACGTCCTGACTTTC | CASSLYSGANVLTF
TRBJ2-1 | TRBV14 | - | - | TGTGCCAGCAGCCAAGCTAGGGTTGAGCAGTTCTTC | CASSQARVEQFF
TRBJ2-2 | TRBV4-2 | - | few | TGTGCCAGCAGCCAAGCTCGAGACTTCGGGACCGGGGAGCTGTTTTTT | CASSQARDFGTGELFF
TRBJ1-2 | TRBV18 | - | - | TGTGCCAGCTCGAGACAGGATAACTATGGCTACACCTTC | CASSRQDNYGYTF
TRBJ1-5 | TRBV25-1 | - | - | TGTGCCAGCAGTGGGGGGAACCGCAATCAGCCCCAGCATTTT | CASSGGNRNQPQHF
TRBJ2-7 | TRBV29-1 | - | - | TGCAGCGTTGAAGGGTCCAGCTCCCCCGAGCAGTACTTC | CSVEGSSSPEQYF
TRBJ2-1 | TRBV27 | - | - | TGTGCCAGCAGTTGGGGGCTTGTGAATGAGCAGTTCTTC | CASSWGLVNEQFF
TRBJ2-6 | TRBV2 | - | - | TGTGCCAGCAGTGAGGGGGGCCGGAGCTCTGGGGCCAACGTCCTGACTTTC | CASSEGGRSSGANVLTF
TRBJ1-2 | TRBV5-1 | TRBD1 | - | TGCGCCAGCAGCTTGGACCCGGGACAGGGGGCGCGAGGCTACACCTTC | CASSLDPGQGARGYTF
TRBJ2-1 | TRBV29-1 | - | few | TGCAGCGTTGATGGGGCTAATGAGCAGTTCTTC | CSVDGANEQFF
TRBJ2-5 | TRBV27 | - | few | TGTGCCAGCAGTGAGACAGTCTATCAAGAGAAGGCCCAGTACTTC | CASSETVYQEKAQYF
TRBJ2-3 | TRBV9 | - | few | TGTGCCAGCAGCGTAGGTGGGAGAGGGCTCTCCGGAGATACGCAGTATTTT | CASSVGGRGLSGDTQYF
TRBJ2-3 | TRBV20-1 | TRBD2 | - | TGCAGTGCCACAGCGGGAAGCACAGATACGCAGTATTTT | CSATAGSTDTQYF
TRBJ1-6 | TRBV5-1 | TRBD1 | - | TGCGCCAGCAGCTTTACAGGACAGGGGTCTGCTAATTCACCCCTCCACTTT | CASSFTGQGSANSPLHF
TRBJ1-5 | TRBV6-1 | - | - | TGTGCCAGCAGTGCAGGAGGTAGCAATCAGCCCCAGCATTTT | CASSAGGSNQPQHF
TRBJ2-1 | TRBV5-1 | - | medium-sized | TGCGCCAGCAGCTTGGGACCCGACGGCAATGAGCAGTTCTTC | CASSLGPDGNEQFF
TRBJ2-7 | TRBV7-2 | TRBD2 | few | TGTGCCAGCAGCTTATTTGGGGGGACTAGCGCCGCATACGAGCAGTACTTC | CASSLFGGTSAAYEQYF
TRBJ2-7 | TRBV6-1 | - | - | TGTGCCAGCAGTGACCGGGCCCAGGACGCCTACGAGCAGTACTTC | CASSDRAQDAYEQYF
TRBJ2-6 | TRBV20-1 | - | - | TGCAGTGCTAGAGAGCCGCGACTAGGAGACCCTGGGGCCAACGTCCTGACTTTC | CSAREPRLGDPGANVLTF
TRBJ2-3 | TRBV19 | - | - | TGTGCCAGTAGTTCCCGACGGGACGGAAGCACAGATACGCAGTATTTT | CASSSRRDGSTDTQYF
TRBJ2-5 | TRBV11-3 | TRBD2 | - | TGTGCCAGCAGCCCTGGACTAGCGGGAGAGGTAGAGACCCAGTACTTC | CASSPGLAGEVETQYF
TRBJ2-5 | TRBV20-1 | TRBD2 | many | TGCAGTGCCCCGAAGGGAGGGAAGGAGACCCAGTACTTC | CSAPKGGKETQYF
TRBJ2-3 | TRBV9 | - | few | TGTGCCAGCAGCGTAAACCCGGACACCTCCACAGATACGCAGTATTTT | CASSVNPDTSTDTQYF
TRBJ2-7 | TRBV5-1 | - | - | TGCGCCAGCAGCCACCCCGGGCGAGGGGGCGAGCAGTACTTC | CASSHPGRGGEQYF
TRBJ2-1 | TRBV19 | - | few | TGTGCCAGTAGTCCCGGGGGAGACTACAATGAGCAGTTCTTC | CASSPGGDYNEQFF
TRBJ1-2 | TRBV7-2 | - | few | TGTGCCAGCACCCTGATGGGGGGCGCGGAAGGCTACACCTTC | CASTLMGGAEGYTF
TRBJ2-5 | TRBV29-1 | TRBD1 | few | TGCAGCGTTGAGACCGGGACAGGGAGGGAGACCCAGTACTTC | CSVETGTGRETQYF
TRBJ2-7 | TRBV12-3/TRBV12-4 | - | - | TGTGCCAGCACCCTCGCGGGCCACAATTCGGAGCAGTACTTC | CASTLAGHNSEQYF
TRBJ1-1 | TRBV5-1 | - | many | TGCGCCAGCAGCTTGGGGGGGATCTCGACTTTCTTT | CASSLGGISTFF
TRBJ2-1 | TRBV6-2/TRBV6-3 | TRBD1 | few | TGTGCCAGCAGTAAGGGACAGGGCCTCTCCTACAATGAGCAGTTCTTC | CASSKGQGLSYNEQFF
TRBJ2-7 | TRBV12-3/TRBV12-4 | TRBD2 | - | TGTGCCAGCAGTTTTCGACTAGCGGGAGATCTTGCTCACGAGCAGTACTTC | CASSFRLAGDLAHEQYF
TRBJ2-7 | TRBV12-3/TRBV12-4 | - | few | TGTGCCAGCAGTTTAGCCGGGGGGCTGGAGCAGTACTTC | CASSLAGGLEQYF
TRBJ2-7 | TRBV18 | TRBD1 | - | TGTGCCAGCTCACCTACAGGGGGCAACGAGCAGTACTTC | CASSPTGGNEQYF
TRBJ2-2 | TRBV27 | - | - | TGTGCCAGCAGTATCCTTCTATCCGGGGAGCTGTTTTTT | CASSILLSGELFF
TRBJ2-3 | TRBV25-1 | TRBD2 | - | TGTGCCAGCAGTAGGGGGGGACTAGACCGCACAGATACGCAGTATTTT | CASSRGGLDRTDTQYF
TRBJ2-7 | TRBV20-1 | - | few | TGCAGTGCGGGTGGACCAAACTACGAGCAGTACTTC | CSAGGPNYEQYF
TRBJ2-1 | TRBV15 | - | many | TGTGCCACCAGCCGCCACCAGGGGTCTAGCGGAGAAGTAAACCGCAATGAGCAGTTCTTC | CATSRHQGSSGEVNRNEQFF
TRBJ2-7 | TRBV5-1 | TRBD1 | many | TGCGCCAGCAGCTTCCGGACAGGGAGCTCCTACGAGCAGTACTTC | CASSFRTGSSYEQYF
TRBJ2-1 | TRBV3-1 | - | few | TGTGCCAGCAGCCAAGACCGAAGCGGCTCCAACAATGAGCAGTTCTTC | CASSQDRSGSNNEQFF
TRBJ2-1 | TRBV12-3/TRBV12-4 | - | few | TGTGCCAGCCTCCTCGGAGGGTCCTCCTACAATGAGCAGTTCTTC | CASLLGGSSYNEQFF
TRBJ2-3 | TRBV24-1 | - | - | TGTGCCACCAGTGATCATCAACCTCAGGGGAAAGATACGCAGTATTTT | CATSDHQPQGKDTQYF